The 28 T cell receptor beta chains reported below all come from one sample, sequenced in a study of CD8 T cells in ankylosing spondylitis. One entry per CDR3 protein, called by TCRdb with MiXCR from the 5' RACE reads. In the table there are about 160,000 distinct CDR3 sequences, about 16% of which are singletons. The sequencing input was blood, either unsorted or a sorted T cell fraction (not recorded which). These receptor sequences come from a male donor with ankylosing spondylitis or in good health (not recorded which).

This clonotype showed up just a few times. This chain joins TRBV7-9 and TRBJ2-1; 7 bases match TRBD2. Germline-derived CDR1 and CDR2 are SEHNR and FQNEAQ (reference sequence). The V gene end was trimmed by 1 base and the J gene end by 3 bases; junction bases not matched to a gene: 3. The CDR3 loop spans 15 amino acids. The CDR3 DNA sequence: TGTGCCAGCAGCTTAGTTCCGGGAGGCTACAATGAGCAGTTCTTC. As protein: CASSLVPGGYNEQFF.

This clonotype was seen a handful of times. This chain connects TRBV23-1 to TRBJ2-1, with D perhaps matching TRBD2 (5 bases). TRBV23-1 is given ORF status, its function remaining uncertain. This CDR3 has 14 residues. V gave up 4 bases and J gave up 5 bases, with 12 bases separating them. The CDR3 DNA sequence: TGCGCCAGCAGTCCGGCGGGTAACGACAATGAGCAGTTCTTC. Protein product: CASSPAGNDNEQFF.

This clonotype was detected once. The rearrangement uses TRBV5-1 and TRBJ2-1; 12 bases match TRBD2. This CDR3 is built from 17 residues. The trim removed 4 bases at V and 4 bases at J, leaving 9 bases unmatched. Germline loops: CDR1 SGHRS, CDR2 YFSETQ. CDR3 sequence reads: CASSLWTSGISYNEQFF. The CDR3 nucleotides read TGCGCCAGCAGCCTTTGGACTAGCGGGATATCGTACAATGAGCAGTTCTTC.

This clonotype was picked up a small number of times. J is TRBJ2-5 and V is TRBV7-9; D unresolved. Germline V gives CDR1 SEHNR, CDR2 FQNEAQ (reference sequence). V lost 4 bases and J lost 3, with 3 bases in between. The CDR3 contains 11 residues. The CDR3: CASSSEETQYF. The CDR3 DNA follows: TGTGCCAGCAGCTCTGAAGAGACCCAGTACTTC.

In this sample, this clonotype turned up many times. The chain is built from TRBV7-8 and TRBJ2-5; no definite D call. CDR3 length: 15 amino acids. Germline V CDR1 and CDR2: SGHVS, FQNEAQ. Trimming cost V 0 bases and J 1 base, with 9 bases left between them. The CDR3 here is CASSLARAVQETQYF. The CDR3 coding sequence is TGTGCCAGCAGCTTAGCTAGGGCTGTCCAAGAGACCCAGTACTTC.

The table lists this clonotype with many counts. The chain employs TRBV10-3 and TRBJ2-1, with D perhaps TRBD1 (6 bases). This CDR3 contains 15 residues. The germline gives CDR1 ENHRY, CDR2 SYGVKD. Between the trimmed V and J ends, which lost 6 bases and 1 base, there was a span of 13 bases. In DNA form, the CDR3 reads TGTGCCATCAGGAGACAGGTATCTTCCTACAATGAGCAGTTCTTC. This encodes CAIRRQVSSYNEQFF.

The table lists this clonotype with many counts. This chain joins TRBV12-3 or TRBV12-4 and TRBJ2-1; 7 nucleotides agree with TRBD1. V trimming: 5 bases; J trimming: 0 bases; junction bases outside the gene matches: 4. CDR3 size: 15 residues. The CDR3 DNA reads as TGTGCCAGCAGTCCCGGGACAGTCTCCTACAATGAGCAGTTCTTC. It is translated as CASSPGTVSYNEQFF.

The J gene is TRBJ1-2, the V gene TRBV29-1; no firm D call. The CDR3 extends over 13 amino acids. The germline CDR1 and CDR2 sequences are SQVTM and ANQGSEA. The V end lost 6 bases, the J end lost 0 bases, and 11 bases lay between the germline ends. The CDR3 DNA is TGCAGCGTGATGGACGGTTCTAACTATGGCTACACCTTC. It specifies CSVMDGSNYGYTF.

This chain links TRBV5-1 with TRBJ2-2; 8 bases match TRBD1. After removal of 4 bases from V and 16 bases from J, the junction contained 12 bases not matched to a gene. Germline lookup yields CDR1 SGHRS and CDR2 YFSETQ. This CDR3 spans 13 amino acids. CDR3 residues: CASSDIGQGKEFF. For the CDR3, the DNA is TGCGCCAGCAGCGACATCGGACAGGGAAAGGAGTTTTTT.

This clonotype has just a few counts. V gene TRBV7-2 combines with J gene TRBJ2-7, with a weak D call TRBD2 (5 bases). The length of the CDR3 is 17 residues. V was trimmed by 4 bases and J by 3 bases, leaving 22 bases between them. The germline CDR1 and CDR2 sequences are SGHTA and FQGNSA. In nucleotides, the CDR3 is TGTGCCAGCAGCTCACGTGACCCAACCCGGGGAGACTACGAGCAGTACTTC. Translation gives CASSSRDPTRGDYEQYF.

The chain carries TRBV30 and TRBJ1-4; D remains ambiguous. The V gene's germline CDR1 is GTSNPN and CDR2 SVGIG (reference sequence). This CDR3 is built from 15 residues. The V gene lost 0 bases and the J gene lost 4 bases, with 12 bases spanning the gap. This CDR3 reads CAWSVLRTDNEKLFF. The CDR3 DNA reads TGTGCCTGGAGTGTACTACGAACAGATAATGAAAAACTGTTTTTT.

This chain connects TRBV29-1 to TRBJ2-7; the D is unclear. Germline V CDR1 and CDR2: SQVTM, ANQGSEA. V dropped 4 bases and J dropped 0 bases, with 7 bases sitting between them. This CDR3 has 12 amino acids. CDR3 DNA: TGCAGCGTTGTTGACCTCTCCTACGAGCAGTACTTC. Its translation: CSVVDLSYEQYF.

The genes are TRBV7-9 and TRBJ2-1; 7 bases are a match to TRBD2. The germline V gene encodes CDR1 SEHNR and CDR2 FQNEAQ (reference sequence). The CDR3 covers 15 residues. V shed 5 bases and J 3 bases; nucleotides not matched to a gene: 7. CDR3 in amino acids: CASSGGGGIYNEQFF. In nucleotides, the CDR3 is TGTGCCAGCAGCGGTGGCGGGGGAATCTACAATGAGCAGTTCTTC.

This clonotype has a handful of counts. This chain joins TRBV7-9 and TRBJ2-3; 7 bases agree with TRBD2. The ends lost 1 base at V and 4 bases at J; junction bases unmatched: 11. This CDR3 has 17 residues. The germline gives CDR1 SEHNR, CDR2 FQNEAQ (reference sequence). The CDR3 DNA follows: TGTGCCAGCAGCTTAGGTCTCGGCGGGAGTAGCGCAGATACGCAGTATTTT. Amino acids: CASSLGLGGSSADTQYF.

This clonotype was observed a handful of times. V gene TRBV7-2 combines with J gene TRBJ1-2; TRBD1 agrees at 10 bases. The germline CDR1 and CDR2 sequences are SGHTA and FQGNSA. The ends lost 4 bases at V and 4 bases at J; junction bases unmatched: 3. The CDR3 has 14 amino acids. CDR3 sequence: CASSSGTGVYGYTF. In nucleotides, the CDR3 is TGTGCCAGCAGCTCCGGGACAGGGGTCTATGGCTACACCTTC.

This clonotype was picked up many times. DNA for the CDR3: TGTGCCAGCAGCCTGAGCTCCTACAATGAGCAGTTCTTC. Translated: CASSLSSYNEQFF. This rearrangement joins TRBV6-6 to TRBJ2-1; D is undetermined. Trimming stripped 6 bases from V and 0 bases from J, with 6 bases between. The CDR3 sequence is 13 residues long. Germline V lookup: CDR1 MNHNY, CDR2 SVGAGI (reference sequence).

This clonotype has just a few counts. The chain uses TRBV12-3 or TRBV12-4 and TRBJ2-5; D gene unclear. This CDR3 has 13 amino acids. Trimming took off 6 bases at V and 1 base at J, with 9 bases between the two ends. Written as DNA, the CDR3 is TGTGCCAGCAGGGAGAACCCCCAAGAGACCCAGTACTTC. Encoded protein: CASRENPQETQYF.

The chain recombines TRBV28 with TRBJ1-1; D remains ambiguous. This CDR3 region has 14 residues. V was shortened by 8 bases and J by 1 base, with 14 bases between the two germline ends. Germline CDR1 and CDR2: MDHEN and SYDVKM. Here the CDR3 reads CASRRPSPNTEAFF. The CDR3 DNA is TGTGCCAGCCGTCGCCCGAGCCCGAACACTGAAGCTTTCTTT.

This clonotype has at least ten counts. The chain is built from TRBV29-1 and TRBJ2-1; D might be TRBD2 (5 bases). Looked up from germline, CDR1 is SQVTM and CDR2 is ANQGSEA. This CDR3 is built from 11 residues. The V gene lost 6 bases and the J gene lost 5 bases, with 8 bases spanning the gap. CDR3 coding DNA: TGCAGCGTGGGAGAGGACAATGAGCAGTTCTTC. Amino acid sequence: CSVGEDNEQFF.

This clonotype was picked up many times. The chain has TRBV2 and TRBJ2-1; a weak D match, TRBD2 (5 bases). CDR1 is SNHLY, CDR2 FYNNEI, per germline. The CDR3 spans 13 residues. V gave up 3 bases and J gave up 8 bases, with 11 bases separating them. For the CDR3, the DNA is TGTGCCAGCAGTGAGACCGGGATAGATGAGCAGTTCTTC. Translated, it gives CASSETGIDEQFF.

V gene TRBV18 combines with J gene TRBJ1-6; a weak D match, TRBD1 (5 bases). CDR1 KGHSH and CDR2 LQKENI come from the germline V gene. The V and J ends lost 4 bases and 5 bases respectively, with 9 bases between them. The CDR3 sequence is 14 residues long. Here the CDR3 DNA reads TGTGCCAGCTCACATGGACAAGATAATTCACCCCTCCACTTT. Its protein is CASSHGQDNSPLHF.

This clonotype has a count of ten or more. The rearrangement links TRBV28 to TRBJ2-4; tentative D call: TRBD1 (6 bases). Trimming left V 4 bases short and J 5 bases short, with 15 bases between. Germline assignment: CDR1 MDHEN and CDR2 SYDVKM. The CDR3 consists of 15 residues. In nucleotides, the CDR3 is TGTGCCAGCAGTTCCGGGACAAGGGTACAAAACATTCAGTACTTC. This encodes CASSSGTRVQNIQYF.

Only a few counts were recorded for this clonotype. V is TRBV19 and J is TRBJ2-2, with D maybe TRBD2 (5 bases). V was clipped by 6 bases and J by 6 bases, with 11 bases between them. Germline V gene sequence: CDR1 LNHDA, CDR2 SQIVND (reference sequence). This CDR3 region has 13 residues. This chain's CDR3 is CASRRSVSGELFF. The CDR3 DNA is TGTGCCAGTAGGCGTAGCGTCTCCGGGGAGCTGTTTTTT.

This clonotype came up many times. This chain links TRBV5-1 with TRBJ1-2, with D tentatively TRBD1 (6 bases). This CDR3 has 14 residues. Trimming pared 2 bases from V and 8 bases from J, leaving 16 bases between. Per the germline V gene, CDR1 is SGHRS and CDR2 is YFSETQ. This CDR3 is CASSFLQGSRGYTF. CDR3 in DNA: TGCGCCAGCAGCTTCCTCCAGGGGAGTCGGGGCTACACCTTC.

This clonotype appeared many times. As DNA, the CDR3 is TGTGCCAGCAGCCAAGATTTGGAGAGGGGGTACACTGAAGCTTTCTTT. This sequence encodes CASSQDLERGYTEAFF. The genes are TRBV4-2 and TRBJ1-1; possibly TRBD1 for D (6 bases). Trimming pared 0 bases from V and 3 bases from J, leaving 14 bases between. The CDR3 has 16 amino acids. Germline assignment: CDR1 LGHNA and CDR2 YNFKEQ.

The chain carries TRBV29-1 and TRBJ2-7, with TRBD2 matching over 9 bases. The V gene end was trimmed by 3 bases and the J gene end by 5 bases; junction bases not matched to a gene: 5. Germline values: CDR1 SQVTM, CDR2 ANQGSEA. The CDR3 sequence is 13 residues long. The CDR3 loop reads CSVEREGRNEQYF. Written as DNA, the CDR3 is TGCAGCGTTGAGCGGGAGGGCCGAAACGAGCAGTACTTC.

V and J are TRBV28 and TRBJ1-2, with 8 bases identical to TRBD1. The CDR3 extends over 12 amino acids. V was pared by 8 bases and J by 5 bases, with 4 bases of the junction left unmatched. Germline assignment: CDR1 MDHEN and CDR2 SYDVKM. The CDR3 coding sequence is TGTGCCAGCGGACAGGGTTGGTATGGCTACACCTTC. It translates to CASGQGWYGYTF.

Ten or more counts support this clonotype. This rearrangement joins TRBV28 to TRBJ2-7; 14 bases line up with TRBD2. V gave up 1 base and J gave up 3 bases; unmatched junction bases: 5. This CDR3 contains 17 residues. Germline lookup yields CDR1 MDHEN and CDR2 SYDVKM. The CDR3 sequence: CASSLSRGLAGGYEQYF. Here the CDR3 DNA reads TGTGCCAGCAGTTTATCCCGCGGACTAGCGGGAGGCTACGAGCAGTACTTC. Full variable domain (remainder filled in from reference TRBV28 and TRBJ2-7): DVKVTQSSRYLVKRTGEKVFLECVQDMDHENMFWYRQDPGLGLRLIYFSYDVKMKEKGDIPEGYSVSREKKERFSLILESASTNQTSMYLCASSLSRGLAGGYEQYFGPGTRLTVT.